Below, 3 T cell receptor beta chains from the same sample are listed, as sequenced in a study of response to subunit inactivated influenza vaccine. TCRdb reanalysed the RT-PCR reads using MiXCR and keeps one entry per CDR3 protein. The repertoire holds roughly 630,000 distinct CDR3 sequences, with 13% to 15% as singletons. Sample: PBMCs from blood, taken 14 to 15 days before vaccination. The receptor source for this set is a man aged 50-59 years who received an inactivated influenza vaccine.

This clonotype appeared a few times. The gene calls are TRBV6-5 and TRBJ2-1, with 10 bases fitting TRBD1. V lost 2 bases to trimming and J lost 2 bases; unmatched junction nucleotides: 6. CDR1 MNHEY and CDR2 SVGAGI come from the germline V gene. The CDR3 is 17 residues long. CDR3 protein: CASSYPRTGGTYNEQFF. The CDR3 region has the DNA TGTGCCAGCAGTTACCCTAGGACAGGGGGGACCTACAATGAGCAGTTCTTC.

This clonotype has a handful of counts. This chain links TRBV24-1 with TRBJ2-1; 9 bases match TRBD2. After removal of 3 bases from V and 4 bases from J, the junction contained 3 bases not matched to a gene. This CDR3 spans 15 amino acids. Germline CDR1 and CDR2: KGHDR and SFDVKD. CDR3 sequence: CATSDRTSGYNEQFF. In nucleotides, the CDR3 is TGTGCCACCAGTGATAGAACTAGCGGGTACAATGAGCAGTTCTTC.

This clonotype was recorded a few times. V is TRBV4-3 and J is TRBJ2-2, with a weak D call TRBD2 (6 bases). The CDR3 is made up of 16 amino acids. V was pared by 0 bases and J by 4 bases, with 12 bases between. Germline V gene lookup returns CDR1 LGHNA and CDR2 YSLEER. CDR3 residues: CASSQDWRGGTGELFF. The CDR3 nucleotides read TGCGCCAGCAGCCAAGATTGGAGGGGAGGCACCGGGGAGCTGTTTTTT.